The source of this T cell receptor (beta chain) is a study of OX40 agonist ivuxolimab in advanced cancers. Concerning the study at large: Ivuxolimab was an agonistic, fully human IgG2 monoclonal antibody directed against OX40 (CD134), a costimulatory receptor. Intravenous ivuxolimab was administered to patients every 2 weeks at six dose levels: 0.01, 0.1, 0.3, 1.5, 3 and 10 mg/kg. Of the approximately 54 patients in dose escalation, about 20 had hepatocellular carcinoma, approximately 15 had melanoma, 9 had renal cell carcinoma and 9 had head and neck cancer. A male proportion of around 81% and a mean age of approximately 60 years, ranging from 23 to 79, were recorded for the dose-escalation cohort. Prior anti-PD-1, anti-PD-L1 or anti-CTLA-4 therapy was permitted, and checkpoint inhibitors had been received by around 40% of dose-escalation patients. Partial responses occurred in three dose-escalation patients, of whom one had hepatocellular carcinoma and two had cutaneous melanoma. Peripheral TCRbeta sequencing aimed to test whether ivuxolimab altered TCR sequence diversity and caused clonal T-cell expansion. The paper reports the monotherapy dose-escalation portion (N of about 50 patients) of the phase I ivuxolimab trial.

Points the paper makes about the study in general: The antigen specificity of the peripheral T cells that underwent clonal expansion was not determined. Low levels of normalized T-cell clonal expansion were also seen in some patients who did not respond. After ivuxolimab, CD8+ T cells had more expanded clones than CD4+ T cells on average. In the 0.1-3.0 mg/kg groups, partial responders had among the lowest normalized peripheral clonal expansion, particularly in CD8+ T cells. At doses of 0.1 to 3.0 mg/kg, clonal expansion of both CD4+ and CD8+ blood T cells was observed from baseline to week 6.

With respect to this clone: The antigen it binds to is not known. Per-base quality was not reported, and no clone a single base away is much larger than it.

Genomic DNA was isolated from the sorted cells so that the TCRbeta CDR3 region could be sequenced. The immunoSEQ Assay was used to sequence the TCRbeta CDR3 regions. Entries here come from immuneACCESS through TCRdb and include only in-frame sequences with V and J called. Some clones fail to appear in such tables; in the studies checked, an unresolved V gene covers under half of the shortfall, and the cause of the remainder is unknown. This sample gives 40,000 to 55,000 clones in total; 85% to 95% of them show up just once. Roughly a quarter of the sample lies in the top ten. V and J are truncated by 7 bases and 2 bases respectively, leaving an intervening sequence of 8 bases. The CDR3 numbers 12 residues from cysteine through phenylalanine. Only the CDR3 portion is preserved as DNA: 36 bases, with reading frame beginning at the first base. From a lookup of the germline V gene, CDR1 and CDR2 are SNHLY and FYNNEI.

Patients with a history of autoimmune disease or receiving systemic immunosuppression were excluded from the trial. In every dose cohort, peripheral blood was drawn for TCR sequencing at baseline, cycle 4 day 1, and cycle 7 day 1. The samples were taken from a phase I, first-in-human, multicenter, open-label dose-escalation trial of ivuxolimab. Adults with locally advanced or metastatic melanoma, renal cell carcinoma, hepatocellular carcinoma or head and neck squamous cell carcinoma were enrolled in the trial. Before TCR sequencing, CD4+ T cells and CD8+ T cells were sorted from peripheral blood as separate populations.

The clonotype comes from an adult with an advanced solid tumor such as melanoma, head and neck, liver or kidney cancer. Recombination joined TRBV2 with TRBJ1-2, with the D gene too uncertain to name. Specimen: CD4+ or CD8+ T cells sorted from blood, collected in a trial of the OX40 agonist ivuxolimab. The DNA sequence is given as TGTGCCAGCACGATGAACAACTATGGCTACACCTTC. It is translated as CASTMNNYGYTF.